The 7 T cell receptor beta chains reported below all come from one sample, sequenced in a study of cytomegalovirus exposure and HLA in healthy donors. 13 Jbeta primers and 60 Vbeta primers were used for the PCR. The data were produced by immunoSEQ multiplex PCR, yet TCRdb's version contains in-frame clones alone and is incomplete. The sample lists 150,000 to 200,000 clones, about three quarters occurring once. Sequences were obtained from PBMCs. The receptors here all came from a man between 35 and 55 years old in good health and CMV-seronegative.

This clone was observed once. The genes are TRBV7-9 and TRBJ2-3, with unresolved D. Germline values: CDR1 SEHNR, CDR2 FQNEAQ (reference sequence). The CDR3 sequence is 13 residues long. Between the trimmed V and J ends, which lost 6 bases and 2 bases, there was a span of 9 bases. CDR3 sequence (DNA): TGTGCCAGCAGGTCTGACATCACAGATACGCAGTATTTT. Residues: CASRSDITDTQYF.

The rearrangement links TRBV5-1 to TRBJ1-1, with TRBD1 matching 8 bases. V shed 3 bases and J 0 bases; nucleotides not matched to a gene: 7. Germline lookup yields CDR1 SGHRS and CDR2 YFSETQ. The CDR3 totals 16 residues. In DNA, the CDR3 is TGCGCCAGCAGCTATCAGGGGGCAGAGATGAACACTGAAGCTTTCTTT. It specifies CASSYQGAEMNTEAFF.

The rearrangement uses TRBV5-6 and TRBJ2-7; D is perhaps TRBD1 (6 bases). Germline CDR1 reads SGHDT; CDR2 reads YYEEEE. V was cut by 2 bases and J by 2 bases, with 8 bases left in between. This CDR3 is 13 amino acids long. The CDR3 DNA is TGTGCCAGCAGCTTTAAGGGGGCCTACGAGCAGTACTTC. Amino acids: CASSFKGAYEQYF.

The chain employs TRBV27 and TRBJ2-1, with 9 bases identical to TRBD1. Trimming took 4 bases from V and 15 from J; bases not matched to a gene: 13. This CDR3 contains 14 residues. Germline CDR1 is MNHEY and CDR2 is SMNVEV (reference sequence). CDR3 sequence (DNA): TGTGCCAGCAGTTCAATCCCCGGGACAGGGTTCGGGTTCTTC. Protein: CASSSIPGTGFGFF.

Regarding this clone: At one end, the junction sequence differs from germline, possibly due to a read error. This rearrangement joins TRBV7-9 to TRBJ2-1, with 11 bases matching TRBD2. Germline CDR1 SEHNR, CDR2 FQNEAQ (reference sequence). The CDR3 runs to 16 residues. CDR3 loop: CASSSDSGGAYNEQFF. The CDR3 coding sequence is TGTGCCAGCAGCTCTGATAGCGGGGGGGCCTATAATGAGCAGTTCTTC.

The chain uses TRBV10-3 and TRBJ2-1; the match to TRBD2 covers 11 bases. Germline trimming cut 10 bases from V and 5 bases from J; bases unmatched to any gene: 7. Germline-derived CDR1 and CDR2 are ENHRY and SYGVKD. The CDR3 has 14 amino acids. This CDR3 is CATTGTSGDNEQFF. The CDR3, as DNA: TGTGCCACCACCGGGACTAGCGGTGACAATGAGCAGTTCTTC.

This rearrangement joins TRBV27 to TRBJ2-5; TRBD1 matches 9 bases. Germline values: CDR1 MNHEY, CDR2 SMNVEV (reference sequence). This CDR3 has 13 residues. The junction had 6 bases not matched to a gene; V was cut back by 8 bases and J by 5 bases. CDR3 DNA: TGTGCCAGCGGTACAGGGGGCGAGGAGACCCAGTACTTC. It codes for CASGTGGEETQYF.